One T cell receptor (beta chain) is described in this entry. Its specificity is unknown. This sample is drawn from a study of CD8+CD57+ T cells in acquired aplastic anemia. General observations from the study: Patients and controls shared under 35 CD8+ CDR3 sequences, which appeared highly expressed in patients and within their immunodominant clones.

Genomic DNA, the template, was used for profiling of the TCR beta VDJ and CDR3. TCRdb reanalysed the reads using MiXCR and keeps one entry per CDR3 protein. The table lists 260,000 or so distinct CDR3 sequences, approximately 50% of them singletons. Germline V gene data show CDR1 as DFQATT and CDR2 as SNEGSKA (reference sequence). Losses at the gene ends were 4 bases for V and 4 bases for J; bases not matched to a gene: 8. The CDR3 loop spans 16 amino acids. Selection for sequencing was limited to patients who had shown CD8+CD57+ cell expansion by flow cytometry. Therapy had not been given to patients before blood sampling.

V and J are TRBV20-1 and TRBJ2-7; TRBD2 matches 15 bases. The clonotype comes from a human donor with aplastic anemia. Sequenced input: sorted CD4+, CD8+, or CD8+CD57+ T cells (not recorded which) from PBMCs. The CDR3 spells CSATRTSGRERYEQYF. CDR3 sequence (DNA): TGCAGTGCTACCCGGACTAGCGGGAGGGAGAGGTACGAGCAGTACTTC.